Shown below are 16 T cell receptor beta chains from a single sample sequenced in a study of blood T cells in healthy people across ages. A second PCR of 7 to 11 cycles used a sample-barcoded 5' primer and a J-beta primer mix. TCRdb ran MiXCR on the 5' RACE reads and lists one entry per CDR3 protein. The sample gives 540,000 or so distinct CDR3 sequences, about 24% of which show up once; 7.5% to 9% is in the top ten. This sample was shared with a second study, whose subject was T cells of mothers and their children.

The sequencing sample was made of blood. The receptors were gathered from a boy younger than 18 in good health.

The CDR3 nucleotides are TGTGCCAGCAGCTTAGGATTTGCCTACCGGGAGCTGTTTTTT. Protein: CASSLGFAYRELFF. The rearrangement links TRBV7-2 to TRBJ2-2, with unresolved D. The CDR3 totals 14 residues. Germline lookup yields CDR1 SGHTA and CDR2 FQGNSA. V lost 1 base and J lost 9, with 12 bases in between.

This clonotype was seen a handful of times. The chain couples TRBV2 to TRBJ1-5; D remains unclear. V was cut by 4 bases and J by 7 bases, with 8 bases left in between. The CDR3 contains 12 residues. The germline CDR1 and CDR2 sequences are SNHLY and FYNNEI. CDR3 loop: CASSGGKQPQHF. The CDR3 DNA reads as TGTGCCAGCAGTGGAGGAAAGCAGCCCCAGCATTTT.

This clonotype has a count of ten or more. This sequence joins TRBV7-9 and TRBJ2-5; D ambiguous. Trimming pared 5 bases from V and 5 bases from J, leaving 9 bases between. The CDR3 length is 12 residues. From germline, CDR1 is SEHNR and CDR2 FQNEAQ (reference sequence). The DNA for the CDR3 is TGTGCCAGCAGCCTACAGATTGAGACCCAGTACTTC. Amino acid sequence: CASSLQIETQYF.

V is TRBV6-6 and J is TRBJ2-5; a weak D match, TRBD2 (6 bases). CDR3 length: 14 amino acids. Germline V lookup: CDR1 MNHNY, CDR2 SVGAGI (reference sequence). The germline V and J ends were trimmed by 6 bases and 3 bases, with 14 bases remaining between them. The CDR3: CASSRSPGEETQYF. The CDR3 bases are TGTGCCAGCAGCCGTTCTCCGGGGGAAGAGACCCAGTACTTC.

The J gene is TRBJ2-3, the V gene TRBV7-3, with 9 bases identical to TRBD2. CDR1 and CDR2 from the germline V gene are SGHTA and FQGTGA. CDR3 length equals 15 residues. The J segment lost 7 bases and the V segment lost 0 bases, leaving 5 bases of the junction unmatched. Here the CDR3 DNA reads TGTGCCAGCAGCTTAACAGCGGGGGGCTCCTATACGCAGTATTTT. Translated, it gives CASSLTAGGSYTQYF. The variable domain in full, completed from reference TRBV7-3 and TRBJ2-3, reads GAGVSQTPSNKVTEKGKYVELRCDPISGHTALYWYRQSLGQGPEFLIYFQGTGAADDSGLPNDRFFAVRPEGSVSTLKIQRTERGDSAVYLCASSLTAGGSYTQYFGPGTRLTVL.

The chain has TRBV5-6 and TRBJ2-5; 7 bases match TRBD1. TRBJ2-1 explains the end of the DNA better; the J call may be wrong. The CDR3 spans 16 residues. The germline gives CDR1 SGHDT, CDR2 YYEEEE. CDR3 DNA sequence: TGTGCCAGCAGCTTAGCTGCTGTTGTAGGGGGCGGTGAGCAGTTCTTC. Residues: CASSLAAVVGGGEQFF.

This clonotype has just a few counts. CDR3 in DNA: TGTGCCAGCAGCGAAATCGCAACTAATGAAAAACTGTTTTTT. It translates to CASSEIATNEKLFF. The V call is TRBV9, the J call TRBJ1-4; D not certain. CDR3 length equals 14 residues. V shed 3 bases and J shed 0 bases, with 6 bases lying between them. CDR1 is SGDLS and CDR2 is YYNGEE in the germline V gene.

The chain is built from TRBV6-5 and TRBJ2-3; the match to TRBD1 covers 7 bases. V was pared by 5 bases and J by 0 bases, with 11 bases of the junction left unmatched. From germline, CDR1 is MNHEY and CDR2 SVGAGI. The CDR3 extends over 17 amino acids. CDR3 DNA: TGTGCCAGCAGTAAGAGGACAGGAAGCTTTAGCACAGATACGCAGTATTTT. Protein product: CASSKRTGSFSTDTQYF.

The rearrangement uses TRBV6-6 and TRBJ2-3; possibly TRBD1 for D (5 bases). Germline CDR1 is MNHNY and CDR2 is SVGAGI (reference sequence). With 4 bases removed from V and 0 bases from J, the gap between germline ends came to 11 bases. The CDR3 length is 15 residues. CDR3 amino acids: CASSSTGDSTDTQYF. Here the CDR3 DNA reads TGTGCCAGCAGTTCTACAGGAGACAGCACAGATACGCAGTATTTT.

Comments on this clonotype: Because the CDR3 is missing its conserved closing phenylalanine or tryptophan, this is likely a read error. CDR3 sequence reads: CATSDPSRNHQPQHS. CDR3 bases: TGTGCCACCAGTGACCCCTCCAGAAACCATCAGCCCCAGCATTCT. The chain links TRBV24-1 to TRBJ1-5, with D unresolved. Germline loops: CDR1 KGHDR, CDR2 SFDVKD. This CDR3 region has 15 residues. V shed 4 bases and J shed 5 bases, with 14 bases lying between them.

This clonotype turned up a few times. V is TRBV10-3 and J is TRBJ2-5; tentatively, D is TRBD2 (5 bases). This CDR3 has 15 residues. With 2 bases removed from V and 3 bases from J, the gap between germline ends came to 13 bases. CDR1 is ENHRY, CDR2 SYGVKD, per germline. In nucleotides, the CDR3 is TGTGCCATCAGTGAGGGACTCCGTGGAGAAGAGACCCAGTACTTC. Its protein is CAISEGLRGEETQYF.

This clonotype has only a few counts. The gene calls are TRBV6-2 or TRBV6-3 and TRBJ1-4; no reliable D call. V lost 0 bases to trimming and J lost 0 bases, with 5 bases between them. The CDR3 loop spans 15 amino acids. Looked up from germline, CDR1 is MNHEY and CDR2 is SVGEGT. The CDR3 loop reads CASSYSTATNEKLFF. The DNA of the CDR3 is TGTGCCAGCAGTTACTCCACGGCAACTAATGAAAAACTGTTTTTT.

With respect to this clonotype: Just one base apart from a much larger clone, this may be a read error. The chain couples TRBV28 to TRBJ2-7; D is undetermined. This CDR3 is 12 amino acids long. Germline CDR1 is MDHEN and CDR2 is SYDVKM. The CDR3 loop reads CVSSLERYEQYF. In DNA, the CDR3 is TGTGTCAGCAGTTTGGAGCGCTACGAGCAGTACTTC.

In regard to this clonotype: A read error is likely, as this CDR3 ends without the conserved phenylalanine or tryptophan. The DNA is left out, because the CDR3 cannot be placed on it with certainty; the CDR3 is given as TCRdb lists it. The chain combines TRBV21-1 with TRBJ1-1. TRBV21-1 is termed a pseudogene. Ends included, the CDR3 has 14 residues. CDR3 sequence reads: CASSKDLGSTEAFL.

This rearrangement joins TRBV7-4 to TRBJ2-1; TRBD1 aligns across 9 bases. The CDR3 runs to 15 residues. V trimming: 8 bases; J trimming: 8 bases; junction bases outside the gene matches: 13. Per germline, CDR1 SGHVT and CDR2 SQSDAQ. The CDR3 bases are TGTGCCAGCTTACCGTACAGGGGGCGAGGGGATGAGCAGTTCTTC. It is translated as CASLPYRGRGDEQFF. Full variable domain (outside the CDR3, taken from reference TRBV7-4 and TRBJ2-1): GAGVSQSPRYKVAKRGRDVALRCDSISGHVTLYWYRQTLGQGSEVLTYSQSDAQRDKSGRPSGRFSAERPERSVSTLKIQRTEQGDSAVYLCASLPYRGRGDEQFFGPGTRLTVL.

The rearrangement uses TRBV2 and TRBJ2-2; TRBD1 or TRBD2 may be the D gene (5 bases each). V dropped 5 bases and J dropped 0 bases, with 10 bases sitting between them. Looked up from germline, CDR1 is SNHLY and CDR2 is FYNNEI. The CDR3 has 15 amino acids. The CDR3 nucleotides are TGTGCCAGCAGTAGCCAGGGACCGAACACCGGGGAGCTGTTTTTT. It encodes CASSSQGPNTGELFF. Full variable domain (outside the CDR3, taken from reference TRBV2 and TRBJ2-2): EPEVTQTPSHQVTQMGQEVILRCVPISNHLYFYWYRQILGQKVEFLVSFYNNEISEKSEIFDDQFSVERPDGSNFTLKIRSTKLEDSAMYFCASSSQGPNTGELFFGEGSRLTVL.